One sample yielded the 18 T cell receptor beta chains listed below, sequenced in a study of blood T cell repertoires in COVID-19. Sequencing used immunoSEQ multiplex PCR; TCRdb keeps in-frame clones, though not all of them. The sample yields around 35,000 clones, approximately 88% seen once. The specimen sequenced was peripheral blood. All receptors come from a human donor in a cohort sampled during active COVID-19.

The V call is TRBV5-5, the J call TRBJ1-2; weak D call: TRBD1 (6 bases). This CDR3 has 15 amino acids. V lost 0 bases to trimming and J lost 8 bases, with 17 bases between them. CDR1 is SGHKS and CDR2 is YYEKEE in the germline V gene (reference sequence). The CDR3 spells CASSLARAGEHGYTF. Written as DNA, the CDR3 is TGTGCCAGCAGCTTGGCTCGCGCAGGGGAGCACGGCTACACCTTC.

V gene TRBV10-1 combines with J gene TRBJ2-1; 9 nucleotides agree with TRBD1. The V and J ends lost 2 bases and 8 bases, in that order; junction bases with no gene match: 7. CDR3 size: 15 residues. Germline V lookup: CDR1 WNHNN, CDR2 SYGVQD (reference sequence). CDR3 nucleotides: TGCGCCAGCAGTGAGGGGACAGGGTTCTTCGATGAGCAGTTCTTC. Translating it yields CASSEGTGFFDEQFF.

J is TRBJ2-5 and V is TRBV25-1; 11 nucleotides align to TRBD1. CDR1 is MGHDK, CDR2 SYGVNS, per germline. Germline trimming cut 6 bases from V and 5 bases from J; bases unmatched to any gene: 8. The CDR3 covers 15 residues. In nucleotides, the CDR3 is TGTGCCAGCAGCCCGGGACAGGGGGTGAGTGAGACCCAGTACTTC. This codes for CASSPGQGVSETQYF.

V is TRBV11-2 and J is TRBJ2-7; D is possibly TRBD2 (6 bases). Per germline, CDR1 SGHAT and CDR2 FQNNGV. This CDR3 is built from 14 residues. V lost 1 base and J 5 bases, leaving 12 bases between the germline ends. In DNA, the CDR3 is TGTGCCAGCAGCTTAGTTCGGGAGCGAGACGAGCAGTACTTC. It yields the protein CASSLVRERDEQYF.

This chain uses TRBV6-6 with TRBJ1-5; tentative D call: TRBD1 (6 bases). Trimming took off 4 bases at V and 4 bases at J, with 14 bases between the two ends. The CDR3 totals 15 residues. The germline gives CDR1 MNHNY, CDR2 SVGAGI (reference sequence). The CDR3 protein is CASSSQGFRNQPQHF. CDR3 DNA: TGTGCCAGCAGTTCGCAGGGGTTTCGGAATCAGCCCCAGCATTTT.

V is TRBV7-2 and J is TRBJ2-1; TRBD1 matches 10 bases. Trimming at V came to 5 bases and at J to 9 bases, leaving 10 bases not matched to a gene. The CDR3 length is 15 residues. CDR1 and CDR2 (germline): SGHTA, FQGNSA. DNA for the CDR3: TGTGCCAGCAGCCCCTCCGACAGGGGGCGCGGTGAGCAGTTCTTC. Protein product: CASSPSDRGRGEQFF.

The gene calls are TRBV7-9 and TRBJ2-7; 9 nucleotides agree with TRBD1. The CDR3 has 16 amino acids. Trimming cost V 4 bases and J 3 bases; bases outside gene matches: 10. CDR1 is SEHNR and CDR2 is FQNEAQ in the germline V gene (reference sequence). This CDR3 is CASSSLPGQGDYEQYF. CDR3 in DNA: TGTGCCAGCAGCTCATTACCGGGACAGGGAGACTACGAGCAGTACTTC.

This chain uses TRBV5-5 with TRBJ2-1; D perhaps matches TRBD2 (6 bases). Trimming pared 0 bases from V and 4 bases from J, leaving 14 bases between. The CDR3 spans 16 residues. The germline gives CDR1 SGHKS, CDR2 YYEKEE (reference sequence). CDR3 bases: TGTGCCAGCAGCTTGGACGGGACTCCCACTTACAATGAGCAGTTCTTC. It specifies CASSLDGTPTYNEQFF. The full variable domain, rest sourced from reference TRBV5-5 and TRBJ2-1, is DAGVTQSPTHLIKTRGQQVTLRCSPISGHKSVSWYQQVLGQGPQFIFQYYEKEERGRGNFPDRFSARQFPNYSSELNVNALLLGDSALYLCASSLDGTPTYNEQFFGPGTRLTVL.

V gene TRBV6-1 combines with J gene TRBJ2-7, with TRBD2 matching 11 bases. The V gene end was trimmed by 0 bases and the J gene end by 2 bases; junction bases not matched to a gene: 9. Germline CDR1 MNHNS, CDR2 SASEGT. This CDR3 has 18 residues. Here the CDR3 reads CASSEAVAGTSGAYEQYF. CDR3 nucleotides: TGTGCCAGCAGTGAAGCGGTAGCCGGGACTAGCGGCGCCTACGAGCAGTACTTC.

The chain is built from TRBV10-1 and TRBJ2-1; 15 nucleotides line up with TRBD2. The CDR3 totals 16 residues. V dropped 3 bases and J dropped 7; count of bases not matched to a gene: 4. The germline V gene has CDR1 WNHNN and CDR2 SYGVQD (reference sequence). The CDR3 sequence: CASSDVGTSGGNEQFF. The CDR3 coding sequence is TGCGCCAGCAGTGACGTCGGGACTAGCGGGGGGAATGAGCAGTTCTTC.

The rearrangement joins TRBV18 to TRBJ2-7; no reliable D call. Trimming cost V 2 bases and J 6 bases, with 8 bases left between them. This CDR3 is built from 12 residues. Germline V gene sequence: CDR1 KGHSH, CDR2 LQKENI. DNA for the CDR3: TGTGCCAGCTCACCAAGCGTAGGCGAGCAGTACTTC. Translated, it gives CASSPSVGEQYF.

On this clone: Other DNA sequences in this specimen translate into the identical CDR3. The chain combines TRBV19 with TRBJ1-1; TRBD1 matches 9 bases. The trim removed 6 bases at V and 4 bases at J, leaving 0 bases unmatched. The CDR3 has 12 amino acids. Germline CDR1 is LNHDA and CDR2 is SQIVND (reference sequence). The CDR3 is CASRTGGTEAFF. In nucleotides, the CDR3 is TGTGCCAGTAGGACAGGGGGCACTGAAGCTTTCTTT.

The chain recombines TRBV19 with TRBJ2-3; TRBD2 matches at 7 bases. The V gene end was trimmed by 5 bases and the J gene end by 6 bases; junction bases not matched to a gene: 8. CDR3 length: 14 amino acids. CDR1 LNHDA and CDR2 SQIVND come from the germline V gene (reference sequence). CDR3 residues: CASSSWGGVDTQYF. The CDR3 coding sequence is TGTGCCAGTAGTTCCTGGGGAGGGGTGGATACGCAGTATTTT.

CDR3 sequence (DNA): TGTGCCAGCAGCTTGACAGGGATGGGGAATGGCTACACCTTC. Translation: CASSLTGMGNGYTF. The chain has TRBV5-6 and TRBJ1-2; TRBD1 might be the D (6 bases). The CDR3 covers 14 residues. Germline V gene lookup returns CDR1 SGHDT and CDR2 YYEEEE. The V end was cut by 1 base, the J end by 6 bases, with 13 bases between.

V usage is TRBV7-9 and J usage is TRBJ2-2; possibly TRBD1 for D (6 bases). V dropped 5 bases and J dropped 1 base, with 14 bases sitting between them. This CDR3 is built from 16 residues. Germline assignment: CDR1 SEHNR and CDR2 FQNEAQ (reference sequence). The DNA for the CDR3 is TGTGCCAGCAGCGATCCGAGGGACAAGAACACCGGGGAGCTGTTTTTT. Encoded protein: CASSDPRDKNTGELFF. The full variable domain, completed using reference TRBV7-9 and TRBJ2-2, is DTGVSQNPRHKITKRGQNVTFRCDPISEHNRLYWYRQTLGQGPEFLTYFQNEAQLEKSRLLSDRFSAERPKGSFSTLEIQRTEQGDSAMYLCASSDPRDKNTGELFFGEGSRLTVL.

V usage is TRBV7-8 and J usage is TRBJ2-5, with 8 bases that match TRBD2. The germline gives CDR1 SGHVS, CDR2 FQNEAQ. V gave up 1 base and J gave up 2 bases; unmatched junction bases: 9. CDR3 size: 17 residues. The CDR3 sequence is CASSLDLGGGRQETQYF. The DNA of the CDR3 is TGTGCCAGCAGCTTAGACTTAGGTGGCGGGAGGCAAGAGACCCAGTACTTC.

The chain couples TRBV9 to TRBJ2-7, with D tentatively TRBD2 (5 bases). The V gene lost 0 bases and the J gene lost 2 bases, with 9 bases spanning the gap. The CDR3 length is 14 residues. Germline CDR1 SGDLS, CDR2 YYNGEE. CDR3 DNA sequence: TGTGCCAGCAGCGTAGGAGAGGGAACCTACGAGCAGTACTTC. Translation gives CASSVGEGTYEQYF.

This clone turned up a few times. The chain combines TRBV24-1 with TRBJ2-1, with TRBD2 matching 10 bases. The CDR3 covers 16 residues. V shed 5 bases, J shed 7 bases, and the junction held 10 bases outside the gene matches. Germline loops: CDR1 KGHDR, CDR2 SFDVKD. The CDR3 region has the DNA TGTGCCACCAGTGGTTCTGAACTAGCGGGGAAAAATGAGCAGTTCTTC. This encodes CATSGSELAGKNEQFF.